Listed below are T cell receptor beta chains from one sample, sequenced in a study of T cell repertoires in cytomegalovirus infection. No antigen has been assigned to these receptors. TCRdb redid the calling of the reads with MiXCR, one entry per CDR3 protein. In the table there are about half a million distinct CDR3 sequences, 30% to 40% of which are singletons. This sample comprised cultured PBMCs, obtained from culture after CMV antigen stimulation. These receptors were taken from a human donor in good health (CMV status not recorded). Some clones in this sample may be carry-over from other donors' samples. Both conserved end residues are part of each CDR3. Fields, in order: V gene, J gene, D gene, clone size, CDR3 length, CDR3 protein, CDR3 DNA. A D gene is named only where the DNA matches it firmly. Not every row has a clone size; where given, it reads once, few, many or a size class.

>TRBV10-3|TRBJ1-1|TRBD1|NA|16
CAISDLGTGANTEAFF
TGTGCCATCAGTGACCTCGGGACAGGGGCGAACACTGAAGCTTTCTTT
>TRBV4-1|TRBJ2-1|TRBD2|NA|15
CASSQEGLAGLGQFF
TGCGCCAGCAGCCAAGAGGGGCTAGCGGGCCTCGGTCAGTTCTTC
>TRBV7-9|TRBJ1-6|TRBD1|NA|14
CASSSPGQVWTLHF
TGTGCCAGCAGCTCACCGGGACAGGTTTGGACCCTCCACTTT
>TRBV5-4|TRBJ2-5|NA|NA|15
CASSLALRGQETQYF
TGTGCCAGCAGCTTGGCTCTGAGGGGCCAAGAGACCCAGTACTTC
>TRBV7-9|TRBJ2-7|NA|many|13
CASSVILGGEQYF
TGTGCCAGCAGCGTCATTTTGGGGGGTGAGCAGTACTTC
>TRBV5-4|TRBJ1-1|NA|NA|15
CASSSGAGVFSEAFF
TGTGCCAGCAGTTCCGGGGCGGGGGTGTTCTCTGAAGCTTTCTTT
>TRBV27|TRBJ1-1|NA|NA|13
CASSLMGSTEAFF
TGTGCCAGCAGTTTAATGGGTTCCACTGAAGCTTTCTTT
>TRBV6-2/TRBV6-3|TRBJ2-4|NA|NA|13
CASSYLSQNIQYF
TGTGCCAGCAGTTACCTCAGTCAAAACATTCAGTACTTC
>TRBV10-3|TRBJ2-1|NA|NA|11
CAVGEHNEQFF
TGTGCCGTTGGGGAACACAATGAGCAGTTCTTC
>TRBV7-8|TRBJ2-2|NA|many|14
CASSLVGQRVLLFF
TGTGCCAGCAGCTTAGTAGGGCAACGGGTCTTGCTGTTTTTT
>TRBV29-1|TRBJ2-7|TRBD2|NA|13
CSVERSGRGEQYF
TGCAGCGTTGAACGAAGCGGGAGAGGCGAGCAGTACTTC
>TRBV19|TRBJ1-5|TRBD1|NA|15
CASSISTGRNQPQHF
TGTGCCAGTAGTATATCGACAGGGCGAAATCAGCCCCAGCATTTT
>TRBV14|TRBJ2-1|NA|NA|11
CASSQHYEQFF
TGTGCCAGCAGCCAACATTATGAGCAGTTCTTC
>TRBV20-1|TRBJ1-2|TRBD1|few|15
CSARDRTGTINGYTF
TGCAGTGCTAGAGATCGGACAGGGACTATAAATGGCTACACCTTC
>TRBV7-6|TRBJ2-1|TRBD1|few|15
CASSFPGTGNNEQFF
TGTGCCAGCAGCTTCCCCGGGACAGGGAACAATGAGCAGTTCTTC
>TRBV7-2|TRBJ2-3|TRBD2|many|18
CASSTLGAGEVETDTQYF
TGTGCCAGCAGCACGCTCGGAGCGGGAGAAGTGGAGACAGATACGCAGTATTTT
>TRBV19|TRBJ1-5|NA|NA|14
CASSTTASNQPQHF
TGTGCCAGTAGTACGACAGCATCTAATCAGCCCCAGCATTTT
>TRBV6-2/TRBV6-3|TRBJ2-1|TRBD2|few|15
CASSYVREGRNEQFF
TGTGCCAGCAGTTATGTGCGGGAGGGCCGAAATGAGCAGTTCTTC
>TRBV7-8|TRBJ2-7|TRBD2|few|13
CASSDGGLYEQYF
TGTGCCAGCAGCGACGGGGGGTTGTACGAGCAGTACTTC
>TRBV5-8|TRBJ2-7|NA|NA|13
CASRRLATYEQYF
TGTGCCAGCCGGAGGCTAGCGACCTACGAGCAGTACTTC
>TRBV7-2|TRBJ2-3|NA|few|16
CASSPLKGGLGVTQYF
TGTGCCAGCAGCCCCCTCAAGGGCGGTTTAGGGGTTACGCAGTATTTT
>TRBV6-2/TRBV6-3|TRBJ2-1|TRBD2|NA|13
CASRSGGTNEQFF
TGTGCCAGCAGGTCCGGGGGGACCAATGAGCAGTTCTTC
>TRBV24-1|TRBJ1-1|NA|few|11
CATSDNTEAFF
TGTGCCACTTCGGATAACACTGAAGCTTTCTTT
>TRBV7-2|TRBJ1-5|NA|many|13
CASSLNEGLDAHF
TGTGCCAGCAGCTTAAATGAGGGACTTGATGCGCATTTT
>TRBV7-9|TRBJ1-5|TRBD1|NA|18
CASSRTKPGQGAGQPQHF
TGTGCCAGCAGCCGAACTAAACCGGGACAGGGGGCAGGACAGCCCCAGCATTTT
>TRBV7-2|TRBJ2-3|TRBD1|few|16
CASSARQGTPTDTQYF
TGTGCCAGCAGCGCTCGACAGGGGACCCCCACAGATACGCAGTATTTT
>TRBV12-3/TRBV12-4|TRBJ2-2|NA|NA|13
CASSRFRPGELFF
TGTGCCAGCAGCCGGTTCAGGCCCGGGGAGCTGTTTTTT
>TRBV2|TRBJ2-1|TRBD2|few|15
CASPAGDSTYNEQFF
TGTGCCAGCCCCGCGGGGGATTCCACCTACAATGAGCAGTTCTTC
>TRBV24-1|TRBJ2-1|NA|NA|12
CATSDKGWVPFF
TGTGCCACCAGTGATAAGGGGTGGGTCCCGTTCTTC
>TRBV7-2|TRBJ2-5|NA|many|14
CASSLGQGSETQYF
TGTGCCAGCAGCCTGGGGCAAGGGTCAGAGACCCAGTACTTC
>TRBV7-6|TRBJ2-3|TRBD2|few|16
CASSPRGGSGTDTQYF
TGTGCCAGCAGCCCAAGGGGCGGGAGTGGCACAGATACGCAGTATTTT
>TRBV12-3/TRBV12-4|TRBJ2-4|NA|NA|15
CASSLRDLAKNIQYF
TGTGCCAGCAGTTTAAGGGACCTCGCCAAAAACATTCAGTACTTC